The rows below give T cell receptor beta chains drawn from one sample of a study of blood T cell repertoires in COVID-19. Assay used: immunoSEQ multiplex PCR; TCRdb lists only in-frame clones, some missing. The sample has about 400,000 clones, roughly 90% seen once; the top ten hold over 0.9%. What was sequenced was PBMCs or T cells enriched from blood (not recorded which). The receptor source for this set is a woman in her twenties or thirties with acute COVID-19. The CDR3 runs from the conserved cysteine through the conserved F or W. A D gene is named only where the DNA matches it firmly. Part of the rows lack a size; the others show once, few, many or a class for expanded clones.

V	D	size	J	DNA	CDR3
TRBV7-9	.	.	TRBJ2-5	TGTGCCAGTCGCCCAGGGTCGGAAGAGACCCAGTACTTC	CASRPGSEETQYF
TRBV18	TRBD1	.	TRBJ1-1	TGTGCCAGCTCACAACTGACAGGGCAGCACACTGAAGCTTTCTTT	CASSQLTGQHTEAFF
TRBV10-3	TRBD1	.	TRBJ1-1	TGTGCCATCAGTGAAGGACAGGGGGCGGACGTGAACACTGAAGCTTTCTTT	CAISEGQGADVNTEAFF
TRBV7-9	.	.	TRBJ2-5	TGTGCCAGCAGCTTAGCGGGGCCAGAAGAGACCCAGTACTTC	CASSLAGPEETQYF
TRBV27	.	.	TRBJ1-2	TGTGCCAGCAGTTCCACAGGGAACTATGGCTACACCTTC	CASSSTGNYGYTF
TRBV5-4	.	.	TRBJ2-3	TGTGCCAGCAGCTTGGGATTGGAGTTCACAGATACGCAGTATTTT	CASSLGLEFTDTQYF
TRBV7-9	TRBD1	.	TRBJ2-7	TGTGCCAGCAGCCCGACAGGGGTACGCGACGAGCAGTACTTC	CASSPTGVRDEQYF
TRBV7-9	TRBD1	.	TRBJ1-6	TGTGCCAGCAGCTATCCGGGACAGGGGGAATATTCACCCCTCCACTTT	CASSYPGQGEYSPLHF
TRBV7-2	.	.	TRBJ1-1	TGTGCCAGCAGCTTAGCAGAGTACACTGAAGCTTTCTTT	CASSLAEYTEAFF
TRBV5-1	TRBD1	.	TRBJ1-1	TGCGCCAGCAGCACCCGGGACAGGGGGCCCGAGAACACTGAAGCTTTCTTT	CASSTRDRGPENTEAFF
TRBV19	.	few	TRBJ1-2	TGTGCCAGTAGTATAGATATTAACACCCTTAACTATGGCTACACCTTC	CASSIDINTLNYGYTF
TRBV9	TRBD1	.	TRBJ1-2	TGTGCCAGCAGCGACACAGGGGGCGCTTATGGCTACACCTTC	CASSDTGGAYGYTF
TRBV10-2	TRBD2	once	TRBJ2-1	TGCGCCAGCAGTGACAATGCGGGGGGGATCAATGAGCAGTTCTTC	CASSDNAGGINEQFF
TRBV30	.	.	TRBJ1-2	TGTGCCTGGAGTGTACAGACAAGCTATGGCTACACCTTC	CAWSVQTSYGYTF
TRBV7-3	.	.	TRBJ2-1	TGTGCCAGCAGCGCGCTCGGGGTTTACAATGAGCAGTTCTTC	CASSALGVYNEQFF
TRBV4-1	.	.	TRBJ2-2	TGCGCCAGCAGCCAAGGACAGAACACCGGGGAGCTGTTTTTT	CASSQGQNTGELFF
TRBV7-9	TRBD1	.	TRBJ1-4	TGTGCCAGCAGGTTACAGGGGGCGGATGAAAAACTGTTTTTT	CASRLQGADEKLFF
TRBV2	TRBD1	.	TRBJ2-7	TGTGCCAGCAGCGTACGGACAGGTTACGAGCAGTACTTC	CASSVRTGYEQYF
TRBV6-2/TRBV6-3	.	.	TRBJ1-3	TGTGCCAGCAGTTTTTCAGGGCCGTCTGGAAACACCATATATTTT	CASSFSGPSGNTIYF
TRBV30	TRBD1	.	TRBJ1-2	TGTGCCTGGAGTGTAAGACAGGGGAACTATGGCTACACCTTC	CAWSVRQGNYGYTF
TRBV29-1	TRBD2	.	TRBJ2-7	TGCAGCGCCGGCGTAGCGGGGGGGCGTGAGCAGTACTTC	CSAGVAGGREQYF
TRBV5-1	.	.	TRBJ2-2	TGCGCCAGCAGCTTTTGGGGGGGCGGCACCGGGGAGCTGTTTTTT	CASSFWGGGTGELFF
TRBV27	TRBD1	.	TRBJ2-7	TGTGCCAGCAGCCAGCGACAGGGGACCTACGAGCAGTACTTC	CASSQRQGTYEQYF
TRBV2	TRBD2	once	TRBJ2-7	TGTGCCAGCAGCCCAAGAGCGGGGGGTTCCTACGAGCAGTACTTC	CASSPRAGGSYEQYF
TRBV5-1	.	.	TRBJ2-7	TGCGCCAGCAGCTTTGGGCAGGGACTCGAGCAGTACTTC	CASSFGQGLEQYF
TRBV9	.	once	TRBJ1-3	TGTGCCAGCAGCGCTTCTCCTGGAAACACCATATATTTT	CASSASPGNTIYF